Listed below are T cell receptor beta chains from one sample, sequenced in a study of blood T cell repertoires in COVID-19. Sequencing used immunoSEQ multiplex PCR; TCRdb keeps in-frame clones, though not all of them. The table lists around 52,000 clones, roughly 89% of them singletons. Sequences were obtained from peripheral blood. These receptor sequences come from a woman older than 75 with acute or convalescent COVID-19. The CDR3 runs from the conserved cysteine through the conserved F or W. The D gene is left open where the match is weak. The size field is filled for only some rows; it gives once, few, many or a size class.

TRBV4-1	TRBD1	NA	TRBJ2-7	TGCGCCAGGACCGGGACAGTAACCTACGAGCAGTACTTC	CARTGTVTYEQYF
TRBV24-1	NA	once	TRBJ2-2	TGTGCCACCAGAAACACAAAGAACACCGGGGAGCTGTTTTTT	CATRNTKNTGELFF
TRBV25-1	TRBD1	NA	TRBJ1-3	TGTGCCAGCAGTGGACAGGGCGTCGGAAACACCATATATTTT	CASSGQGVGNTIYF
TRBV7-9	TRBD1	NA	TRBJ2-2	TGTGCCAGCAGCCGGGGGACAGGGGGCACCGGGGAGCTGTTTTTT	CASSRGTGGTGELFF
TRBV5-1	NA	NA	TRBJ1-1	TGCGCCAGCAGCTTAGGGGGACAGAACACTGAAGCTTTCTTT	CASSLGGQNTEAFF
TRBV19	NA	NA	TRBJ2-5	TGTGCCAGTAGTATGACAGCCGCAGAGACCCAGTACTTC	CASSMTAAETQYF
TRBV7-9	TRBD2	NA	TRBJ2-3	TGTGCCAGCAGTCGACTAGCGGGGGGGCAAGATACGCAGTATTTT	CASSRLAGGQDTQYF
TRBV12-3/TRBV12-4	NA	NA	TRBJ1-5	TGTGCCAGCAGTTTACAGGCCTATCAGCCCCAGCATTTT	CASSLQAYQPQHF
TRBV5-1	NA	NA	TRBJ1-3	TGCGCCAGCAGCTTAGGACGGCTCGGGGACACCATATATTTT	CASSLGRLGDTIYF
TRBV19	TRBD1	NA	TRBJ1-1	TGTGCCAGTAGAAATTCGGACAGGGGGCAGACTGAAGCTTTCTTT	CASRNSDRGQTEAFF
TRBV10-1	NA	NA	TRBJ2-3	TGCGCCAGCAGTGATCGAGCGGGCGTCTCCCCAGATACGCAGTATTTT	CASSDRAGVSPDTQYF
TRBV3-1/TRBV3-2	NA	NA	TRBJ2-3	TGTGCCAGCAGCCAAGAGGGGCGGTGGCATACGCAGTATTTT	CASSQEGRWHTQYF
TRBV19	TRBD1	NA	TRBJ1-1	TGTGCCAGTAGAAACAGGGGTTCGGGGGACACTGAAGCTTTCTTT	CASRNRGSGDTEAFF
TRBV5-5	TRBD1	NA	TRBJ1-1	TGTGCCAGCAGCTCCCGGGACAGGGACGCCACTGAAGCTTTCTTT	CASSSRDRDATEAFF
TRBV29-1	NA	NA	TRBJ1-6	TGCAGTTATCTCGAAATCAGGACCTATAATTCACCCCTCCACTTT	CSYLEIRTYNSPLHF
TRBV11-2	NA	NA	TRBJ2-7	TGTGCCAGCAGCTTACGTCCGGGTAACGCGGGCGAGCAGTACTTC	CASSLRPGNAGEQYF
TRBV16	NA	once	TRBJ1-1	TGTGCCAGCAGCCAGGGGGCGGACACTGAAGCTTTCTTT	CASSQGADTEAFF
TRBV19	NA	NA	TRBJ1-5	TGTGCCAGCCGGGCGGTAGGGGGTCAGCCCCAGCATTTT	CASRAVGGQPQHF
TRBV4-1	NA	NA	TRBJ2-7	TGCGCCAGCAGCCAAGATTCAGCAGGGAAATCCTACGAGCAGTACTTC	CASSQDSAGKSYEQYF
TRBV7-9	NA	NA	TRBJ1-1	TGTGCCAGCAGCTTAGTAGGGGCCAACACTGAAGCTTTCTTT	CASSLVGANTEAFF
TRBV10-3	TRBD1	few	TRBJ1-4	TGTGCCATCAGCCCGGGACAGGGTTGGTCAACGGAAAAACTGTTTTTT	CAISPGQGWSTEKLFF
TRBV6-4	TRBD1	NA	TRBJ2-2	TGTGCCAGCAGTGCCGCCAGGACAGGGGTCGGGGAGCTGTTTTTT	CASSAARTGVGELFF
TRBV24-1	NA	NA	TRBJ2-1	TGTGCCACCAGTGATTGGGGCAGGGGGGACAATGAGCAGTTCTTC	CATSDWGRGDNEQFF
TRBV7-2	TRBD2	NA	TRBJ2-5	TGTGCCAGCAGCACCGGGACTAGCGGTCGGTACCAAGAGACCCAGTACTTC	CASSTGTSGRYQETQYF
TRBV18	TRBD1	once	TRBJ1-6	TGTGCCAGCTCACCCGGCGGGACAGCACTAAATAATTCACCCCTCCACTTT	CASSPGGTALNNSPLHF
TRBV29-1	TRBD2	NA	TRBJ2-3	TGCAGCGCCGCGATCCTAAGACTAGCGGGGGGCCCAGATACGCAGTATTTT	CSAAILRLAGGPDTQYF
TRBV19	TRBD2	NA	TRBJ2-2	TGTGCCAGTAGTCGCGATAGCGGGGGGCCCACGAACACCGGGGAGCTGTTTTTT	CASSRDSGGPTNTGELFF
TRBV7-2	TRBD2	NA	TRBJ2-1	TGTGCCAGCAGCTTAGCCCGGACTAGCAGGGAGAGTAAATACTACAATGAGCAGTTCTTC	CASSLARTSRESKYYNEQFF
TRBV19	NA	NA	TRBJ1-1	TGTGCCAGTAGTATTCGACACTCGAACACTGAAGCTTTCTTT	CASSIRHSNTEAFF
TRBV2	TRBD1	NA	TRBJ2-2	TGTGCCAGCAGGGACAGGGGCGCGGGGACCGGGGAGCTGTTTTTT	CASRDRGAGTGELFF
TRBV7-9	TRBD1	NA	TRBJ1-3	TGTGCCAGCAGCGCCACCGGGACAGTCTCTGGAAACACCATATATTTT	CASSATGTVSGNTIYF
TRBV18	TRBD2	NA	TRBJ2-1	TGTGCCAGCTCACCACAAGGACTAGCGAGCTCCTACAATGAGCAGTTCTTC	CASSPQGLASSYNEQFF
TRBV19	NA	medium-sized	TRBJ1-4	TGTGCCAGTGGGGACACTGCAACTAATGAAAAACTGTTTTTT	CASGDTATNEKLFF
TRBV7-2	NA	NA	TRBJ1-4	TGTGCCAGCAGCTTCGGGGGGGGTAATGAAAAACTGTTTTTT	CASSFGGGNEKLFF
TRBV6-5	NA	NA	TRBJ1-5	TGTGCCAGCACCTCATACCAGGGGAATCAGCCCCAGCATTTT	CASTSYQGNQPQHF
TRBV29-1	NA	NA	TRBJ2-5	TGCAGCGTTGTGGCAGGGGGGGAGACCCAGTACTTC	CSVVAGGETQYF
TRBV11-3	NA	NA	TRBJ2-1	TGTGCCAGCAGCTTAGGTGCGGCCGTAAATGAGCAGTTCTTC	CASSLGAAVNEQFF
TRBV4-2	TRBD2	NA	TRBJ2-3	TGTGCCAGCAGCGCCGGGACTAGCGGGGGGGCTGCAGATACGCAGTATTTT	CASSAGTSGGAADTQYF
TRBV3-1/TRBV3-2	NA	NA	TRBJ1-6	TGTGCCAGCAGCCATTCCGAGGTTTATAATTCACCCCTCCACTTT	CASSHSEVYNSPLHF
TRBV5-1	TRBD2	NA	TRBJ2-3	TGCGCCAGCAGCTCTACGGGGGGGACAGATACGCAGTATTTT	CASSSTGGTDTQYF
TRBV27	NA	NA	TRBJ1-6	TGTGCCAGCAGTGTGTTCGGCTCCTATAATTCACCCCTCCACTTT	CASSVFGSYNSPLHF
TRBV3-1/TRBV3-2	NA	once	TRBJ2-1	TGTGCCAGCAGCCAAGGGGCTCAGAACTACAATGAGCAGTTCTTC	CASSQGAQNYNEQFF
TRBV6-5	NA	few	TRBJ1-6	TGTGCCAGCAGTACCCGGGGGACGGGAAATTCACCCCTCCACTTT	CASSTRGTGNSPLHF
TRBV7-2	NA	NA	TRBJ2-2	TGTGCCAGCAGCTTAGATGGTCCGAGCGTCGGGGAGCTGTTTTTT	CASSLDGPSVGELFF
TRBV5-1	TRBD2	NA	TRBJ2-5	TGCGCCAGCAGCTTGACCCCTAGCGGGGGTTTTGCCCAGTACTTC	CASSLTPSGGFAQYF